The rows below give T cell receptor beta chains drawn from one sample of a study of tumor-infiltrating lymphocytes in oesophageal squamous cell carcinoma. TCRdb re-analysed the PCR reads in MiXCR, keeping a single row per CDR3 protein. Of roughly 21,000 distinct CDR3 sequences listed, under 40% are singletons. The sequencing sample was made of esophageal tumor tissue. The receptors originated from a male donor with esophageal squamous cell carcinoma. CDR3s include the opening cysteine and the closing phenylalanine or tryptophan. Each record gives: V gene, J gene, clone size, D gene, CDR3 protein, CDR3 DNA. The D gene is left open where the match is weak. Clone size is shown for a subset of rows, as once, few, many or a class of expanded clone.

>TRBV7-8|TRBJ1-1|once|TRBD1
CASSLRQGNTEAFF
TGTGCCAGCAGCTTGAGACAGGGGAACACTGAAGCTTTCTTT
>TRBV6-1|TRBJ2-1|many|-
CASRNPGTTYNEQFF
TGTGCCAGCAGAAACCCGGGGACAACCTACAATGAGCAGTTCTTC
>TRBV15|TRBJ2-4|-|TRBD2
CATSRDRTSIQNIQYF
TGTGCCACCAGCAGAGATAGGACTAGCATCCAAAACATTCAGTACTTC
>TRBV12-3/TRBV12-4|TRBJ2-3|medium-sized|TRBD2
CASSFLRTSIPDTQYF
TGTGCCAGCAGTTTCTTACGGACTAGCATTCCAGATACGCAGTATTTT
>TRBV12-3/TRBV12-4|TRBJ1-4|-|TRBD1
CASSLGGRGKVFF
TGTGCCAGCAGTTTAGGCGGCAGGGGGAAGGTGTTTTTT
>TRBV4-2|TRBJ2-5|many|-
CASSQGTTGTETQYF
TGTGCCAGCAGCCAAGGCACTACAGGGACTGAGACCCAGTACTTC
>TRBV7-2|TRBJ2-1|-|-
CASSLAARRLGNEQFF
TGTGCCAGCAGCTTAGCGGCGAGAAGGCTGGGGAATGAGCAGTTCTTC
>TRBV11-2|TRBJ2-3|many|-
CASSPGTDTQYF
TGTGCCAGCAGCCCAGGCACAGATACGCAGTATTTT
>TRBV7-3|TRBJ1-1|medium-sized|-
CASSSDTGRTEAFF
TGTGCCAGCAGCTCAGATACAGGGCGGACTGAAGCTTTCTTT
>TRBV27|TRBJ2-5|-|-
CASSPNGGVPETQYF
TGTGCCAGCAGTCCCAATGGGGGAGTACCTGAGACCCAGTACTTC
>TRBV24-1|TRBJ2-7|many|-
CATSHPDTYEQYF
TGTGCCACCAGTCATCCGGATACCTACGAGCAGTACTTC
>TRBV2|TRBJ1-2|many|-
CASGSGRTDKSGYTF
TGTGCCAGCGGATCCGGCCGTACAGATAAGAGTGGCTACACCTTC
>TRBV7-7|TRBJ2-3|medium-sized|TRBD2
CASSKTSGESDTQYF
TGTGCTAGCAGCAAGACTAGCGGGGAATCAGATACGCAGTATTTT
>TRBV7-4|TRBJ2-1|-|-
CASSLDRASSYNEQFF
TGTGCCAGCAGCTTAGACAGGGCGAGCTCCTACAATGAGCAGTTCTTC
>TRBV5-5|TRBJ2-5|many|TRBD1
CASSLGTGKETQYF
TGTGCCAGCAGCTTAGGGACAGGGAAAGAGACCCAGTACTTC
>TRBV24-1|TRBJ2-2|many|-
CATSDLSRGAGELFF
TGTGCCACCAGTGATTTGTCCAGGGGAGCCGGGGAGCTGTTTTTT
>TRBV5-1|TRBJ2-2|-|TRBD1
CASSQAGTGGARGELFF
TGCGCCAGCAGCCAAGCCGGGACAGGGGGCGCACGGGGGGAGCTGTTTTTT
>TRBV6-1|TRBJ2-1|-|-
CALSTSRPYNEQFF
TGTGCCCTTAGTACCTCTAGGCCCTACAATGAGCAGTTCTTC
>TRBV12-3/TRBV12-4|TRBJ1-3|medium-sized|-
CASRRNSGNTIYF
TGTGCCAGTAGACGGAACTCTGGAAACACCATATATTTT
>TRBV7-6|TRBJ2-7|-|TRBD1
CASSRDRGYEQYF
TGTGCCAGCAGCAGGGACAGGGGATACGAGCAGTACTTC
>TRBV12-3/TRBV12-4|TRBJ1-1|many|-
CASSSPRNTEAFF
TGTGCCAGCAGTTCCCCGCGAAACACTGAAGCTTTCTTT
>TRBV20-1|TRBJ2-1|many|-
CSASNRDLYNEQFF
TGCAGTGCTAGTAACCGGGATCTCTACAATGAGCAGTTCTTC
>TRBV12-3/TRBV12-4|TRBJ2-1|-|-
CASILNEQFF
TGTGCCAGCATTCTCAATGAGCAGTTCTTC
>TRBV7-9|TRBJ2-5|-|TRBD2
CASSLSLWTSGANKETQYF
TGTGCCAGCAGCTTAAGTTTATGGACTAGCGGGGCGAACAAAGAGACCCAGTACTTC
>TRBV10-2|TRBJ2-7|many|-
CASSRSYNEQYF
TGCGCCAGCAGCCGGTCCTACAATGAGCAGTACTTC
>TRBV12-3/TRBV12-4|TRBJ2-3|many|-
CASSRGTPLVDTQYF
TGTGCCAGCAGTCGCGGGACCCCCCTGGTAGATACGCAGTATTTT
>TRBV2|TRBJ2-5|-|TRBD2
CASSQLAAGQETQYF
TGTGCCAGCAGCCAACTAGCGGCAGGACAAGAGACCCAGTACTTC
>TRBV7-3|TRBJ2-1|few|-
CASSLIGTSEQFF
TGTGCCAGCAGCTTAATAGGCACTAGTGAGCAGTTCTTC
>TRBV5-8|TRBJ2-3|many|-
CASSLGQEDTQYF
TGTGCCAGCAGCTTGGGACAGGAAGATACGCAGTATTTT
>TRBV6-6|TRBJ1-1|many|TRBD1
CASSYSIARGRKSDTEAFF
TGTGCCAGCAGTTACTCGATTGCTAGGGGGCGTAAGTCGGACACTGAAGCTTTCTTT
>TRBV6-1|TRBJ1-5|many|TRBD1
CASSDRDRGSNQPQHF
TGTGCCAGCAGTGATAGGGACAGGGGAAGCAATCAGCCCCAGCATTTT
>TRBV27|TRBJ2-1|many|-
CASKGVLKYNEQFF
TGTGCCAGCAAAGGGGTCCTAAAATACAATGAGCAGTTCTTC
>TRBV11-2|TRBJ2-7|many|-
CASTLQRLVGEQYF
TGTGCCAGCACCCTCCAGAGGCTAGTAGGCGAGCAGTACTTC
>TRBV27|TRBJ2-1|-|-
CASRIYHEQFF
TGTGCCAGCAGGATTTACCATGAGCAGTTCTTC
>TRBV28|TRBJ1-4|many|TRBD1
CASSFAGQGAREKLFF
TGTGCCAGCAGTTTCGCGGGACAGGGGGCTCGGGAAAAACTGTTTTTT
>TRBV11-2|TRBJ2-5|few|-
CASSLDQETQYF
TGTGCCAGCAGCTTAGACCAAGAGACCCAGTACTTC
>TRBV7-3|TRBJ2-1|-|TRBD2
CASSVSREDEQFF
TGTGCCAGCAGCGTCTCCCGGGAGGATGAGCAGTTCTTC
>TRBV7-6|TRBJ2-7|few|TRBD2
CASSLSGGSYEQYF
TGTGCCAGCAGCTTAAGCGGGGGTTCCTACGAGCAGTACTTC
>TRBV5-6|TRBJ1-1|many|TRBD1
CASSPTGGIGTEAFF
TGTGCCAGCAGCCCTACAGGGGGCATCGGCACTGAAGCTTTCTTT
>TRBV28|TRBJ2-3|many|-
CASSLHGDRADTQYF
TGTGCCAGCAGTTTACACGGGGATCGCGCAGATACGCAGTATTTT
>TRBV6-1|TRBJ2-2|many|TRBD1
CASSERTGEGGELFF
TGTGCCAGCAGTGAACGGACAGGGGAAGGCGGGGAGCTGTTTTTT
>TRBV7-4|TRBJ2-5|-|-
CASSLGVASETQYF
TGTGCCAGCAGCTTAGGTGTAGCGTCAGAGACCCAGTACTTC
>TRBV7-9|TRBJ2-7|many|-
CASSLDGGRGRSYEQYF
TGTGCCAGCAGCTTAGACGGGGGGCGCGGGAGATCCTACGAGCAGTACTTC
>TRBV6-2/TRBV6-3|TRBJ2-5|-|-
CASSYPGRSYNEQYF
TGTGCCAGCAGTTACCCGGGACGCTCCTACAATGAGCAGTACTTC
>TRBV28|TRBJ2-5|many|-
CASWDTQETQYF
TGTGCCAGCTGGGACACTCAAGAGACCCAGTACTTC
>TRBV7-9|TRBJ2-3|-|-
CASSLVGITDTQYF
TGTGCCAGCAGCTTAGTAGGGATCACAGATACGCAGTATTTT
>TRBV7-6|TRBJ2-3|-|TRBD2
CASSLGAGPTDTQYF
TGTGCCAGCAGCTTAGGAGCGGGACCCACAGATACGCAGTATTTT